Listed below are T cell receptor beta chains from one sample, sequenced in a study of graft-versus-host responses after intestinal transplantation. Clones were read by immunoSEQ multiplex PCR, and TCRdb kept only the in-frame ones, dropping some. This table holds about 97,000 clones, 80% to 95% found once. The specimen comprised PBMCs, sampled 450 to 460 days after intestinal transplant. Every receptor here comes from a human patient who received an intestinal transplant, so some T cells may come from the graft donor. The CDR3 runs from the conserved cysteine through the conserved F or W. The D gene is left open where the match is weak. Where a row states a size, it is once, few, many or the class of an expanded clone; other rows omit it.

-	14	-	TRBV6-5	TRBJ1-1	CASSWGAVNTEAFF	TGTGCCAGCAGTTGGGGGGCGGTGAACACTGAAGCTTTCTTT
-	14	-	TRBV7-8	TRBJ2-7	CASSREDYPYEQYF	TGTGCCAGCAGCCGAGAAGACTATCCCTACGAGCAGTACTTC
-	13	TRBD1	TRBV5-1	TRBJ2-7	CASGRDSSYEQYF	TGCGCCAGCGGACGGGACAGCTCCTACGAGCAGTACTTC
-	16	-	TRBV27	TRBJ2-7	CASSLGGVPGAYEQYF	TGTGCCAGCAGTTTAGGGGGGGTGCCAGGGGCCTACGAGCAGTACTTC
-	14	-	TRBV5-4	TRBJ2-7	CASSLWAHPYEQYF	TGTGCCAGCAGCTTGTGGGCCCACCCGTACGAGCAGTACTTC
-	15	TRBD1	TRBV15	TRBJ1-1	CATSRGTGGHTEAFF	TGTGCCACCAGCAGAGGGACAGGAGGGCACACTGAAGCTTTCTTT
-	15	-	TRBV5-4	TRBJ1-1	CASSRQAHMNTEAFF	TGTGCCAGCAGCCGACAGGCCCATATGAACACTGAAGCTTTCTTT
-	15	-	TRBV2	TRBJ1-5	CASNPNRGAGQPQHF	TGTGCCAGCAACCCCAATCGGGGGGCGGGTCAGCCCCAGCATTTT
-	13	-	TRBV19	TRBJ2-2	CASSQFHTGELFF	TGTGCCAGTAGCCAATTCCACACCGGGGAGCTGTTTTTT
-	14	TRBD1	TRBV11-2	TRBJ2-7	CASTSGTGLYEQYF	TGTGCCAGCACGTCCGGGACAGGGCTCTACGAGCAGTACTTC
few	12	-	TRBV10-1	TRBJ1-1	CASSESVAPAFF	TGCGCCAGCAGTGAGTCGGTGGCCCCAGCTTTCTTT
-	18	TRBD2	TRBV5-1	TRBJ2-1	CASLGGSGLATAYNEQFF	TGCGCCAGCCTGGGAGGATCGGGACTAGCTACCGCCTACAATGAGCAGTTCTTC
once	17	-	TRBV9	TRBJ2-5	CASSPPQQGGFRETQYF	TGTGCCAGCAGCCCCCCTCAGCAGGGGGGGTTCCGAGAGACCCAGTACTTC
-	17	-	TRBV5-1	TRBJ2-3	CASRVMGGSTGTDTQYF	TGCGCCAGCAGGGTTATGGGGGGTAGTACTGGCACAGATACGCAGTATTTT
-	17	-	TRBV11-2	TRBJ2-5	CASSLGMGLQEVETQYF	TGTGCCAGCAGCTTAGGGATGGGCCTGCAGGAGGTGGAGACCCAGTACTTC
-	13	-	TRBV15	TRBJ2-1	CATSREGYNEQFF	TGTGCCACCAGCAGAGAGGGGTACAATGAGCAGTTCTTC
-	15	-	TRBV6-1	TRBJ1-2	CASSDTPGRSYGYTF	TGTGCCAGCAGTGATACCCCCGGCAGGAGCTATGGCTACACCTTC
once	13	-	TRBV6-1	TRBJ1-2	CASSEVSGGGYTF	TGTGCCAGCAGTGAAGTTTCTGGGGGCGGCTACACCTTC
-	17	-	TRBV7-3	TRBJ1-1	CASSLVRVQGTSTEAFF	TGTGCCAGCAGCTTAGTTAGGGTACAAGGAACGTCAACTGAAGCTTTCTTT
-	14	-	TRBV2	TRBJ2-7	CASSPGTTWYEQYF	TGTGCCAGCAGTCCCGGGACAACGTGGTACGAGCAGTACTTC
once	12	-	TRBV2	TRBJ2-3	CASTGGTDTQYF	TGTGCCAGCACAGGGGGCACAGATACGCAGTATTTT
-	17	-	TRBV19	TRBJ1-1	CASSIDIWSGLNTEAFF	TGTGCCAGTAGTATAGACATCTGGAGTGGTTTGAACACTGAAGCTTTCTTT
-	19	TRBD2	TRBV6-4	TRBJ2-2	CASSDPPASGGSNTGELFF	TGTGCCAGCAGTGACCCCCCGGCTAGCGGGGGGTCGAACACCGGGGAGCTGTTTTTT
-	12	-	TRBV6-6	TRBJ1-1	CAITERDTEAFF	TGTGCCATCACGGAGCGGGACACTGAAGCTTTCTTT
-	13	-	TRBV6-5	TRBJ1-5	CASSAYSNQPQHF	TGTGCCAGCAGTGCGTATAGCAATCAGCCCCAGCATTTT
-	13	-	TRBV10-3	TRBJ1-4	CAIGGQTHEKLFF	TGTGCCATCGGCGGACAGACCCACGAAAAACTGTTTTTT
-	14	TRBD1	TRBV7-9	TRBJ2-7	CASSRDRGTYEQYF	TGTGCCAGCAGCCGGGACAGGGGTACCTACGAGCAGTACTTC
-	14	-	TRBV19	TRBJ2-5	CASNGGRPGETQYF	TGTGCCAGTAATGGAGGGAGACCCGGGGAGACCCAGTACTTC
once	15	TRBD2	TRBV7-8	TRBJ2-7	CASSLVLAGGYEQYF	TGTGCCAGCAGCTTAGTTCTAGCGGGGGGGTACGAGCAGTACTTC
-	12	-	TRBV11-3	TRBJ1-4	CASSSPRVKLFF	TGTGCCAGCAGCTCGCCTCGGGTGAAACTGTTTTTT
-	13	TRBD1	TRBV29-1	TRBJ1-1	CSAVDRKNTEAFF	TGCAGCGCTGTGGACAGGAAGAACACTGAAGCTTTCTTT
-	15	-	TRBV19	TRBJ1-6	CASTHPRQGRSPLHF	TGTGCCAGTACCCACCCCCGGCAGGGGCGGTCACCCCTCCACTTT
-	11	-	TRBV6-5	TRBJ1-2	CASSSFYGYTF	TGTGCCAGCAGTTCCTTCTATGGCTACACCTTC
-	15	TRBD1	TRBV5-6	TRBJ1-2	CASSDTGQADYGYTF	TGTGCCAGCAGCGACACGGGACAGGCGGACTATGGCTACACCTTC
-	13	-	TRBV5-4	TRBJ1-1	CASSLGATIEAFF	TGTGCCAGCAGCTTGGGAGCCACTATTGAAGCTTTCTTT
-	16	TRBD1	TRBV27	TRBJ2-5	CASQTRDRGTGETQYF	TGTGCCAGCCAGACGAGGGACAGGGGTACCGGTGAGACCCAGTACTTC
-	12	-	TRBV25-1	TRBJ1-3	CASSEFGNTIYF	TGTGCCAGCAGTGAATTTGGAAACACCATATATTTT
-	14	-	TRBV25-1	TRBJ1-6	CASSETSQNSPLHF	TGTGCCAGCAGTGAGACTAGCCAAAATTCACCCCTCCACTTT
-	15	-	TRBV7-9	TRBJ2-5	CASSPMRGVQETQYF	TGTGCCAGCAGCCCGATGAGGGGAGTCCAAGAGACCCAGTACTTC
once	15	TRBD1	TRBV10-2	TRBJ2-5	CASRRTGESQETQYF	TGCGCCAGCAGGAGGACAGGGGAAAGCCAAGAGACCCAGTACTTC
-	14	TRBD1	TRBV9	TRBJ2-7	CASSETGATYEQYF	TGTGCCAGCAGTGAAACAGGGGCCACCTACGAGCAGTACTTC
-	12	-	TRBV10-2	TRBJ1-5	CASSGGPGPQHF	TGCGCCAGCAGTGGTGGGCCGGGGCCCCAGCATTTT
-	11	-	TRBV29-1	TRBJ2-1	CSVENSGEQFF	TGCAGCGTTGAAAATTCGGGGGAGCAGTTCTTC
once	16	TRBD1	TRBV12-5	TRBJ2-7	CASGTARTGPTYEQYF	TGTGCTAGTGGTACAGCTAGGACAGGGCCCACCTACGAGCAGTACTTC
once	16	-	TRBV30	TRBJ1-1	CACTRDPHQETGEAFF	TGTGCCTGCACCCGGGACCCACACCAAGAAACTGGTGAAGCTTTCTTT
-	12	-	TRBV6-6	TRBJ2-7	CASSDTGSEQYF	TGTGCCAGCAGTGACACGGGGTCCGAGCAGTACTTC
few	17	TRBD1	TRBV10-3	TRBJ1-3	CAISESPGGDSGNTIYF	TGTGCCATCAGTGAGTCGCCAGGGGGCGACTCTGGAAACACCATATATTTT
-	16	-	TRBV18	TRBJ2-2	CASPKTGSLSSGELFF	TGTGCCAGCCCCAAAACGGGCAGCCTCTCATCCGGGGAGCTGTTTTTT
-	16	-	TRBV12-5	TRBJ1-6	CASGLVQTYYNSPLHF	TGTGCTAGTGGTTTGGTACAGACCTACTATAATTCACCCCTCCACTTT
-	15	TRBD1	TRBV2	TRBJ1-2	CASRTATGVLYGYTF	TGTGCCAGCAGGACAGCGACAGGGGTTCTTTATGGCTACACCTTC
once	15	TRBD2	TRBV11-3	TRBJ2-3	CASSTAAGGTDTQYF	TGTGCCAGCAGCACAGCGGCGGGGGGTACAGATACGCAGTATTTT
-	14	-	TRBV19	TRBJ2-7	CASSMSAGSYEQYF	TGTGCCAGTAGTATGTCGGCAGGCTCCTACGAGCAGTACTTC
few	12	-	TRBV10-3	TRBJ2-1	CAISALEYEQFF	TGTGCCATCAGTGCGCTAGAGTATGAGCAGTTCTTC
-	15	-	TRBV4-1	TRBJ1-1	CASSRRRGWGTEAFF	TGCGCCAGCAGCCGCCGAAGGGGGTGGGGCACTGAAGCTTTCTTT
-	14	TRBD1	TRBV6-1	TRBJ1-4	CASSGDRGGEKLFF	TGTGCCAGCAGTGGGGACAGGGGGGGTGAAAAACTGTTTTTT
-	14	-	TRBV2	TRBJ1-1	CASSETRKNTEAFF	TGTGCCAGCAGTGAGACAAGAAAAAACACTGAAGCTTTCTTT
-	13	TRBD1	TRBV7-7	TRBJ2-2	CATGTGNTGELFF	TGTGCTACCGGGACAGGGAACACCGGGGAGCTGTTTTTT
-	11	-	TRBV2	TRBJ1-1	CAIGGRTEAFF	TGTGCCATAGGAGGGCGGACTGAAGCTTTCTTT
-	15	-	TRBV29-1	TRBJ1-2	CSVSSLQGTLVGYTF	TGCAGCGTGTCAAGCTTGCAGGGGACGCTTGTGGGCTACACCTTC
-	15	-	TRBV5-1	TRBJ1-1	CASSLFGGPNTEAFF	TGCGCCAGCAGCTTGTTTGGGGGCCCGAACACTGAAGCTTTCTTT